This TCR beta chain was captured by sequencing in a study of graft-versus-host responses after intestinal transplantation. Data came from immunoSEQ multiplex PCR; TCRdb stores just in-frame clones and leaves some out. The sample has about 71,000 clones; about 92% are singletons. A remark on this clone: Its antigen remains unknown.

V was shortened by 3 bases and J by 8 bases, with 11 bases between the two germline ends. Germline CDR1 is SEHNR and CDR2 is FQNEAQ (reference sequence). The CDR3 sequence is 13 residues long. The sequenced sample was unstimulated CD8+ T cells sorted from spleen or lymph node cells, obtained before intestinal transplant. This clonotype originated in a human donor who received an intestinal transplant. The chain uses TRBV7-9 and TRBJ2-1; TRBD2 might be the D (5 bases). The CDR3 sequence: CASSFFDSDEQFF. For the CDR3, the DNA is TGTGCCAGCAGCTTTTTCGATAGCGATGAGCAGTTCTTC.